This is a list of T cell receptor beta chains from one sample in a study of cytomegalovirus exposure and HLA in healthy donors. Assay: immunoSEQ multiplex PCR; the TCRdb copy retains only in-frame clones and omits some. The sample records 100,000 or so clones, less than 80% being singletons. The sequencing sample was made of PBMCs. The receptors here all came from a man aged 25-45 years in good health and CMV-seronegative. Each CDR3 is given with its conserved first and last residue.

>TRBV5-1
CASSQTGTTTYEQYF
>TRBV23-1
CASSLSTGGASYEQYF
>TRBV4-1
CASSLDRDLRNQPQHF
>TRBV27
CASSLSGGIYEQYF
>TRBV27
CASSLTQGDQPQHF
>TRBV4-1
CASSHTGYGYTF
>TRBV27
CASTRADGGSGTDTQYF
>TRBV14
CASSQEDPGIEQYF
>TRBV4-3
CASSQDVASGGDTQYF
>TRBV7-9
CASSAIAGGDEQFF
>TRBV18
CASSPGTESYEQYF
>TRBV9
CASSVEISGQGSYEQYF
>TRBV19
CASSMLAQSSGNTIYF
>TRBV7-6
CASSKRQDSDEQYF
>TRBV4-3
CASSQGTGPTEAFF
>TRBV6-1
CASAGETTNEKLFF
>TRBV5-5
CASSAPGQGAGGTEAFF
>TRBV7-9
CASSQFTGNYQPQHF
>TRBV9
CASSVSGIPTDTQYF
>TRBV15
CATSRALSFGQETQYF
>TRBV28
CASQGGYTF
>TRBV4-3
CASSPRADRVGELFF
>TRBV5-1
CASRKTGSPNTEAFF
>TRBV30
CAWGKGQGTEAFF